Listed below are T cell receptor beta chains from one sample, sequenced in a study of cytomegalovirus exposure and HLA in healthy donors. Sequencing used immunoSEQ multiplex PCR; TCRdb keeps in-frame clones, though not all of them. Among some 170,000 clones listed, more than 60% were seen once. Sequencing was performed on PBMCs. These receptors all come from a human donor in good health. CDR3s include the opening cysteine and the closing phenylalanine or tryptophan. D genes are given only for firm matches. A clone size is listed for some rows: how often the clone was seen (once, few, many), or a class if it is expanded.

TRBV5-1	.	TRBJ2-3	.	TGCGCCAGCAGCATAGAGACAGGCACAGATACGCAGTATTTT	CASSIETGTDTQYF
TRBV6-5	.	TRBJ1-1	.	TGTGCCAGCAGTTTGGGACAAAGGCTTGAAGCTTTCTTT	CASSLGQRLEAFF
TRBV9	.	TRBJ2-5	.	TGTGCCAGCAGCGTAGGTGGTAACAGTGGAGAGACCCAGTACTTC	CASSVGGNSGETQYF
TRBV7-9	TRBD2	TRBJ2-7	.	TGTGCCAGCAGCCCCTGGGCGACTAGCGGGTCCTACGAGCAGTACTTC	CASSPWATSGSYEQYF
TRBV14	TRBD1	TRBJ1-1	.	TGTGCCAGCAGCGTGAGGACAGGGAACACTGAAGCTTTCTTT	CASSVRTGNTEAFF
TRBV5-4	.	TRBJ1-2	.	TGTGCCAGCAGCCAACTATCCCTTTCCTATGGCTACACCTTC	CASSQLSLSYGYTF
TRBV11-2	.	TRBJ1-5	few	TGTGCCAGCAGCTTAGAGGCAGTTGTCGGGGTTAATCAGCCCCAGCATTTT	CASSLEAVVGVNQPQHF
TRBV25-1	.	TRBJ2-1	.	TGTGCCAGCAGTGTTGTGACAGACTACAATGAGCAGTTCTTC	CASSVVTDYNEQFF
TRBV7-9	TRBD2	TRBJ2-1	.	TGTGCCAGCAGCCCCGGGACTAGCGGGTACAATGAGCAGTTCTTC	CASSPGTSGYNEQFF
TRBV9	.	TRBJ1-2	.	TGTGCCAGCAGCACTAGGGGGGGCCACAGCTATGGCTACACCTTC	CASSTRGGHSYGYTF
TRBV10-1	.	TRBJ1-6	few	TGCGCCAGCAGTGAGCCAGGGGAGAATTCACCCCTCCACTTT	CASSEPGENSPLHF
TRBV5-1	.	TRBJ2-5	.	TGCGCCAGCAGCTTGGCCGCGGATCCAACCCAAGAGACCCAGTACTTC	CASSLAADPTQETQYF
TRBV5-8	TRBD1	TRBJ1-1	.	TGTGCCAGCAGCCCGCGGACAGGGAGGAGAACTGAAGCTTTCTTT	CASSPRTGRRTEAFF
TRBV7-6	.	TRBJ1-1	.	TGTGCCAGCAGCTCCCGTTTTCCAGGGCGCACTGAAGCTTTCTTT	CASSSRFPGRTEAFF
TRBV19	TRBD1	TRBJ1-2	.	TGTGCCAGTAGTATCCGACAGGGTGAAGATGGCTACACCTTC	CASSIRQGEDGYTF
TRBV6-4	TRBD1	TRBJ2-6	few	TGTGCCAGCAGTCCAGGGACAGGGTTCGGGGCCAACGTCCTGACTTTC	CASSPGTGFGANVLTF
TRBV10-3	.	TRBJ1-2	once	TGTGCCATCGGAGATACAGGGTTCTATGGCTACACCTTC	CAIGDTGFYGYTF
TRBV30	.	TRBJ2-1	.	TGTGCCTGGAGTGTACTTACGTACAATGAGCAGTTCTTC	CAWSVLTYNEQFF
TRBV7-9	.	TRBJ2-7	few	TGTTCCAGCAGCCTCTTCCCCGGGACACTTTACCCCTACGAGCAGTACTTC	CSSSLFPGTLYPYEQYF
TRBV5-1	TRBD1	TRBJ2-2	.	TGCGCCAGCAGCTACAGGGGTACCGGGGAGCTGTTTTTT	CASSYRGTGELFF
TRBV2	TRBD2	TRBJ2-3	.	TGTGCCAGCAGGCGGACTAGCGGGGGCACAGATACGCAGTATTTT	CASRRTSGGTDTQYF
TRBV19	TRBD1	TRBJ1-1	few	TGTGCCAGTAGTCCACCGACAGGGCTTTTGACTGAAGCTTTCTTT	CASSPPTGLLTEAFF
TRBV10-3	.	TRBJ1-1	few	TGTGCCATCAGTGACGGCCAGGGAGGCACTGAAGCTTTCTTT	CAISDGQGGTEAFF
TRBV5-6	.	TRBJ1-1	.	TGTGCCAGCAGCTTGGAACAGGGTCAGGTGAACACTGAAGCTTTCTTT	CASSLEQGQVNTEAFF
TRBV6-6	.	TRBJ1-2	.	TGTGCCAGCAGACAACAGGGAGATTTATATGGCTACACCTTC	CASRQQGDLYGYTF
TRBV6-5	.	TRBJ2-7	few	TGTGCCAGCAGTGTCCAGGGGCGGTACGAGCAGTACTTC	CASSVQGRYEQYF
TRBV7-9	.	TRBJ2-3	.	TGTGCCAGCAGCTTTCAGAACAGGGACACAGATACGCAGTATTTT	CASSFQNRDTDTQYF
TRBV7-3	.	TRBJ1-1	.	TGTGCCAGCAGCCCGAGCACAGCTAACACTGAAGCTTTCTTT	CASSPSTANTEAFF
TRBV5-6	TRBD1	TRBJ2-7	.	TGTGCCAGCAGCGGTGCCGGGACAGGGGATTCTTACGAGCAGTACTTC	CASSGAGTGDSYEQYF
TRBV5-5	TRBD2	TRBJ2-3	.	TGTGCCAGCAGGATAGCGGGGGGGCCGGGCACAGATACGCAGTATTTT	CASRIAGGPGTDTQYF
TRBV29-1	TRBD2	TRBJ2-5	.	TGCAGCGTTGAAGACGTTAGCGGGGGGCCCCAAGAGACCCAGTACTTC	CSVEDVSGGPQETQYF
TRBV2	.	TRBJ1-1	.	TGTGCCAGCAGCCGCTTCCCCTCTGGGGGGAACGGCACTGAAGCTTTCTTT	CASSRFPSGGNGTEAFF
TRBV6-5	.	TRBJ1-2	.	TGTGCCAGCAGTTACTCGGGCCAGGGTGGAGGCTACACCTTC	CASSYSGQGGGYTF
TRBV19	.	TRBJ1-2	.	TGTGCCAGTAGTAAAAAACTCAGGGTGATCTACTACGGCTACACCTTC	CASSKKLRVIYYGYTF
TRBV7-3	TRBD1	TRBJ2-3	few	TGTGCCAGCAGCTCGGGACAGGCCGTCATGGATACGCAGTATTTT	CASSSGQAVMDTQYF
TRBV5-1	.	TRBJ1-6	.	TGCGCCAGCAGCGGGGGGGCGGATAATTCACCCCTCCACTTT	CASSGGADNSPLHF
TRBV29-1	.	TRBJ2-7	once	TGCAGCGTTGTAAGGGAGGGGGACGAGCAGTACTTC	CSVVREGDEQYF
TRBV7-3	.	TRBJ2-1	few	TGTGCCAGCAGCCCCCGGGGGAGAAATGAGCAGTTCTTC	CASSPRGRNEQFF
TRBV7-3	TRBD2	TRBJ2-7	.	TGTGCCAGCAGCCCCAGCGGGGGGCCGTACGAGCAGTACTTC	CASSPSGGPYEQYF
TRBV11-3	.	TRBJ2-1	once	TGTGCCAGCAGCTTGGGGGACATCAACAATGAGCAGTTCTTC	CASSLGDINNEQFF
TRBV7-2	TRBD1	TRBJ1-4	few	TGTGCCAGCAGTCAATCGACAGGGCGGCTGTTTTTT	CASSQSTGRLFF
TRBV29-1	TRBD1	TRBJ2-7	.	TGCAGCGCGGGACAGGGGCTCTACGAGCAGTACTTC	CSAGQGLYEQYF
TRBV27	TRBD1	TRBJ1-5	.	TGTGCCAGCAGTCAAACAGGGGACAATCAGCCCCAGCATTTT	CASSQTGDNQPQHF
TRBV19	TRBD1	TRBJ1-2	few	TGTGCCAGTAGTCCGCAGGGGGCGTATGGCTACACCTTC	CASSPQGAYGYTF
TRBV7-6	TRBD2	TRBJ2-1	.	TGTGCCAGCAGCTTCGCCGGGGGGAGCTCCTACAATGAGCAGTTCTTC	CASSFAGGSSYNEQFF
TRBV9	.	TRBJ2-5	few	TGTGCCAGCAGCGTGGGGGGGGCAGAGGGAGAGACCCAGTACTTC	CASSVGGAEGETQYF
TRBV9	.	TRBJ2-2	.	TGTGCCAGCAGCCGGGAACAGGGCTTAAACACCGGGGAGCTGTTTTTT	CASSREQGLNTGELFF
TRBV19	.	TRBJ1-3	once	TGTGCCAGTAGCGAACAGGGTTGGGGACCTTTCTCTGGAAACACCATATATTTT	CASSEQGWGPFSGNTIYF
TRBV27	.	TRBJ1-2	.	TGTGCCAGCAGCCTCAGACAGGCCTATGGCTACACCTTC	CASSLRQAYGYTF
TRBV5-1	TRBD2	TRBJ2-3	few	TGCGCCAGCAGGGCTGGGGAGGGAGATGCGGATACGCAGTATTTT	CASRAGEGDADTQYF
TRBV25-1	.	TRBJ1-5	.	TGTGCCAGCAGTTCGAGTACAGGTGCTAATCAGCCCCAGCATTTT	CASSSSTGANQPQHF